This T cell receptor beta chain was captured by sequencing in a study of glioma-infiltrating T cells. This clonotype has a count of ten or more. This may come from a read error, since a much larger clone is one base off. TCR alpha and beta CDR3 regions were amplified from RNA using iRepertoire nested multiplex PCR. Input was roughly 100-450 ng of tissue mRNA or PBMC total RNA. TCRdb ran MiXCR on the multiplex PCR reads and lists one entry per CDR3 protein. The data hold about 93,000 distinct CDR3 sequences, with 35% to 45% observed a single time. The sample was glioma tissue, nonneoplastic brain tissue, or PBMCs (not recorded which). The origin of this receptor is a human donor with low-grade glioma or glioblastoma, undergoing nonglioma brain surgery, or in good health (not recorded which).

The CDR3 reads CASSFSVAGDTGEPFF. DNA of the CDR3: TGTGCCAGCAGTTTTTCGGTAGCGGGGGACACCGGGGAGCCGTTTTTT. The chain is built from TRBV6-2 or TRBV6-3 and TRBJ2-2, with TRBD2 matching over 9 bases. The CDR3 length is 16 residues. From germline, CDR1 is MNHEY and CDR2 SVGEGT.